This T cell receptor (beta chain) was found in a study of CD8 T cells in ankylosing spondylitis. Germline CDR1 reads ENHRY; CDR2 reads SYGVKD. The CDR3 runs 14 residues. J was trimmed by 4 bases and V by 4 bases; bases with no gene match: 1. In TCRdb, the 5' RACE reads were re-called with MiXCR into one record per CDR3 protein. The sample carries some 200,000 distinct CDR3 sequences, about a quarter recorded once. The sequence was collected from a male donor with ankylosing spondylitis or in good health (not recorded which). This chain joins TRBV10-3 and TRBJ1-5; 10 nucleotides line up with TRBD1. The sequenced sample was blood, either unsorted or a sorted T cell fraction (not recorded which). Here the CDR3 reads CAISVDRGNQPQHF. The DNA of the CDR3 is TGTGCCATCAGTGTGGACAGGGGGAATCAGCCCCAGCATTTT.